The 11 T cell receptor beta chains below come from one sample, sequenced in a study of early T cells in non-severe SARS-CoV-2 infection (dated by TCRdb to about 2021). Receptor amplification or capture employed 5' RACE. The instrument was a NextSeq 500. TCRdb took the public reads, trimmed them with fastp at Q25, ran MiXCR for clone calling and kept in-frame beta chains. Every distinct CDR3 protein forms one entry, paired with its most common genes and DNA. A total of about 98,000 distinct CDR3 sequences appear in this sample, approximately 11% of them only once. Roughly 5% of the sample rests with the top ten. Sequencing was performed on whole blood. The receptors originated from an adult who was a healthcare worker with PCR-confirmed SARS-CoV-2 infection or an uninfected control (not recorded which).

This clonotype is a singleton in its sample. The chain links TRBV6-1 to TRBJ1-2, with unresolved D. The V end was cut by 3 bases, the J end by 5 bases, with 4 bases between. Germline values: CDR1 MNHNS, CDR2 SASEGT. CDR3 size: 11 residues. The CDR3 loop reads CASSERYGYTF. The CDR3, as DNA: TGTGCCAGCAGTGAGCGATATGGCTACACCTTC.

This clonotype was seen many times. The rearrangement uses TRBV7-9 and TRBJ2-7; unclear D gene. The V and J ends lost 4 bases and 0 bases respectively, with 10 bases between them. CDR1 is SEHNR and CDR2 is FQNEAQ in the germline V gene (reference sequence). This CDR3 region has 14 residues. CDR3 nucleotides: TGTGCCAGCAGCTCCGACCGGAGCTCCTACGAGCAGTACTTC. It specifies CASSSDRSSYEQYF. Full variable domain (remainder filled in from reference TRBV7-9 and TRBJ2-7): DTGVSQNPRHKITKRGQNVTFRCDPISEHNRLYWYRQTLGQGPEFLTYFQNEAQLEKSRLLSDRFSAERPKGSFSTLEIQRTEQGDSAMYLCASSSDRSSYEQYFGPGTRLTVT.

This clonotype was recorded many times. In DNA, the CDR3 is TGCAGTGCTAGTGGGCTGGGCAGTAACTATGGCTACACCTTC. Translating gives CSASGLGSNYGYTF. The chain links TRBV20-1 to TRBJ1-2; D uncertain. This CDR3 region has 14 residues. Trimming pared 3 bases from V and 1 base from J, leaving 12 bases between. Germline loops: CDR1 DFQATT, CDR2 SNEGSKA (reference sequence).

This clonotype was observed a handful of times. The chain links TRBV2 to TRBJ2-3; D possibly corresponds to TRBD2 (5 bases). CDR1 is SNHLY and CDR2 is FYNNEI in the germline V gene. The CDR3 runs 14 residues. The V end lost 8 bases, the J end lost 0 bases, and 12 bases lay between the germline ends. In DNA, the CDR3 is TGTGCCAGCTTTAGCGAAATTAGCACAGATACGCAGTATTTT. As protein: CASFSEISTDTQYF.

This clonotype was counted a few times. The genes are TRBV20-1 and TRBJ1-2; D uncertain. This CDR3 comprises 13 residues. Per the germline V gene, CDR1 is DFQATT and CDR2 is SNEGSKA (reference sequence). V lost 1 base, J lost 4 bases, and 10 bases lay in between. The CDR3 DNA is TGCAGTGCTAGAGGAAACTCTGGCTATGGCTACACCTTC. Protein: CSARGNSGYGYTF.

This clonotype was seen more than once but under ten times. The chain is built from TRBV19 and TRBJ1-5; TRBD1 matches at 7 bases. The junction had 5 bases not matched to a gene; V was cut back by 4 bases and J by 5 bases. CDR3 length: 14 amino acids. Looked up from germline, CDR1 is LNHDA and CDR2 is SQIVND (reference sequence). The CDR3 DNA follows: TGTGCCAGTAGTAACAGACAGGGACATCAGCCCCAGCATTTT. Its protein product is CASSNRQGHQPQHF. Based on the CDR3 plus reference TRBV19 and TRBJ1-5, the full variable domain is DGGITQSPKYLFRKEGQNVTLSCEQNLNHDAMYWYRQDPGQGLRLIYYSQIVNDFQKGDIAEGYSVSREKKESFPLTVTSAQKNPTAFYLCASSNRQGHQPQHFGDGTRLSIL.

This clonotype was recorded many times. The chain joins TRBV29-1 to TRBJ1-6; tentative D call: TRBD1 (6 bases). Germline CDR1 SQVTM, CDR2 ANQGSEA. The CDR3 extends over 15 amino acids. The V and J ends lost 6 bases and 5 bases respectively, with 17 bases between them. The DNA of the CDR3 is TGCAGCGTGAAAACAGGGTCTACAAATAATTCACCCCTCCACTTT. Translating gives CSVKTGSTNNSPLHF. Full variable domain (rest looked up from reference TRBV29-1 and TRBJ1-6): SAVISQKPSRDICQRGTSLTIQCQVDSQVTMMFWYRQQPGQSLTLIATANQGSEATYESGFVIDKFPISRPNLTFSTLTVSNMSPEDSSIYLCSVKTGSTNNSPLHFGNGTRLTVT.

This clonotype was seen many times. CDR3 sequence reads: CASSTTEYNEQFF. CDR3 nucleotide sequence: TGTGCCAGCTCAACTACAGAGTACAATGAGCAGTTCTTC. The rearrangement uses TRBV18 and TRBJ2-1; D call uncertain. Trimming took 5 bases from V and 4 from J, leaving 9 bases between them. The CDR3 spans 13 residues. Germline CDR1 and CDR2: KGHSH and LQKENI.

This clonotype was observed at least ten times. V usage is TRBV11-2 and J usage is TRBJ2-3; D is unresolved. The CDR3 is made up of 14 amino acids. Germline CDR1 is SGHAT and CDR2 is FQNNGV. V was clipped by 1 base and J by 2 bases, with 7 bases between them. CDR3 loop: CASSLVGVTDTQYF. The DNA of the CDR3 is TGTGCCAGCAGCTTAGTTGGCGTCACAGATACGCAGTATTTT.

This clonotype was counted ten times or more. The chain couples TRBV18 to TRBJ1-6; TRBD1 is a possible D gene (5 bases). This CDR3 has 14 residues. The ends were cut back, 6 bases at V and 7 bases at J, with 13 bases in the middle. Germline-derived CDR1 and CDR2 are KGHSH and LQKENI. The CDR3, as DNA: TGTGCCAGCTCCCCCGTCGACAGAAATTCACCCCTCCACTTT. Translated: CASSPVDRNSPLHF.

This chain connects TRBV2 to TRBJ2-5; TRBD2 might be the D (6 bases). V was trimmed by 9 bases and J by 4 bases, leaving 15 bases between them. CDR3 size: 13 residues. CDR1 and CDR2 (germline): SNHLY, FYNNEI. The CDR3 nucleotides read TGTGCCAGTGCTGACGGGAGCGGAGAGACCCAGTACTTC. Protein product: CASADGSGETQYF.